This T cell receptor (beta chain) was identified in a study of cytomegalovirus exposure and HLA in healthy donors. Study-wide background: A prior study identified 120 million or so unique TCR beta sequences from 180 million or so T cells. Whole-study results and caveats: Most TCR beta V segments were productive about 90% or about 30% of the time in an earlier analysis.

Concerning this clone: Its antigen is not identified.

The PCR used 60 Vbeta and 13 Jbeta primers. TCRdb keeps only in-frame clones here, not all; method: immunoSEQ multiplex PCR. The data contain about 190,000 clones, approximately 80% of them singletons. Germline CDR1 MNHNS, CDR2 SASEGT. V lost 6 bases to trimming and J lost 4 bases; unmatched junction nucleotides: 8. This CDR3 comprises 14 residues. Material: PBMCs. The chain is built from TRBV6-1 and TRBJ2-7; TRBD1 aligns across 8 bases. This receptor was identified in a male donor in good health and CMV-seronegative. The chain's CDR3 is CASSRRTGSYEQYF. The CDR3 bases are TGTGCCAGCAGCCGACGGACAGGGTCGTACGAGCAGTACTTC.